This T cell receptor beta chain was recorded in a study of blood T cell repertoires in COVID-19. Overall study: Acute and convalescent COVID-19 specimens originated in the United States, Italy and Spain.

Original handling: Amplification from reference gene primers served as the basis for estimated nucleated cell counts. The assay was immunoSEQ multiplex PCR, and TCRdb's table has in-frame clones only and misses some. Clone size and V and J calls were adopted from that table, with D and trimming inferred from the DNA. The profile shows around 290,000 clones, approximately 88% of them singletons. Participants were aged roughly 18 to 90 years from 24 US areas. The V gene's germline CDR1 is LGHNA and CDR2 YNFKEQ. Trimming removed 1 base at V and 1 base at J, with 7 bases between. CDR3 length equals 14 residues.

The sample taken for sequencing was PBMCs or T cells enriched from blood (not recorded which). J is TRBJ1-1 and V is TRBV4-2; D is undetermined. The receptor's source is a middle-aged woman who had recovered from COVID-19. The CDR3: CASSQAGRNTEAFF. The CDR3 bases are TGTGCCAGCAGCCAAGCGGGAAGGAACACTGAAGCTTTCTTT.